The rows below give T cell receptor beta chains drawn from one sample of a study of shared clonotypes between healthy human individuals. Assay: immunoSEQ multiplex PCR; the TCRdb copy retains only in-frame clones and omits some. The sample consists of 1,500,000 or so clones, approximately 98.5% of them appearing once. Input material: naive CD4+ T cells sorted from blood. The origin of the receptors is a man aged 25-40 years in good health. Both conserved end residues are part of each CDR3. The order of the fields is clone size, D gene, J gene, V gene, CDR3 DNA, CDR3 protein. D genes are given only for firm matches. The size entry is marked missing in some rows and otherwise reads once, few, many or a size class.

clone size: NA
D gene: NA
J gene: TRBJ2-7
V gene: TRBV7-6
CDR3 DNA: TGTGCCAGCAGCTGGAGCGGGCAATCTTCCTACGAGCAGTACTTC
CDR3 protein: CASSWSGQSSYEQYF

clone size: NA
D gene: NA
J gene: TRBJ2-2
V gene: TRBV27
CDR3 DNA: TGTGCCAGCAGTCTCACCGGAGGAGCGGGGAACACCGGGGAGCTGTTTTTT
CDR3 protein: CASSLTGGAGNTGELFF

clone size: NA
D gene: TRBD1
J gene: TRBJ1-2
V gene: TRBV19
CDR3 DNA: TGTGCCAGCCAAACGACAGGGGCAGATGGCTACACCTTC
CDR3 protein: CASQTTGADGYTF

clone size: NA
D gene: NA
J gene: TRBJ2-7
V gene: TRBV27
CDR3 DNA: TGTGCCAGCAGTTTCTCCCGGGACTTATCCTACGAGCAGTACTTC
CDR3 protein: CASSFSRDLSYEQYF

clone size: NA
D gene: TRBD1
J gene: TRBJ1-2
V gene: TRBV6-6
CDR3 DNA: TGTGCCAGCAGTAACTTACAGGGGGCCAAAGGCTACACCTTC
CDR3 protein: CASSNLQGAKGYTF

clone size: NA
D gene: TRBD1
J gene: TRBJ2-6
V gene: TRBV25-1
CDR3 DNA: TGTGCCAGCAGTGTTCGACAGGGATCTGGGGCCAACGTCCTGACTTTC
CDR3 protein: CASSVRQGSGANVLTF

clone size: NA
D gene: TRBD2
J gene: TRBJ2-3
V gene: TRBV5-1
CDR3 DNA: TGCGCCAGCAGCTTGCGGTCTAGCGGAGGGACTGGGGATACGCAGTATTTT
CDR3 protein: CASSLRSSGGTGDTQYF

clone size: NA
D gene: NA
J gene: TRBJ1-2
V gene: TRBV4-3
CDR3 DNA: TGCGCCAGCAGCCAAGTCGTATCGTCTATCTATGGCTACACCTTC
CDR3 protein: CASSQVVSSIYGYTF

clone size: NA
D gene: NA
J gene: TRBJ1-1
V gene: TRBV6-6
CDR3 DNA: TGTGCCAGCAGTTACTCTCGGCCCCTCGCTGAAGCTTTCTTT
CDR3 protein: CASSYSRPLAEAFF

clone size: NA
D gene: TRBD1
J gene: TRBJ2-3
V gene: TRBV6-1
CDR3 DNA: TGTGCCAGCAGTGAAGGAGGGGACAGGGTGGAAACGCAGTATTTT
CDR3 protein: CASSEGGDRVETQYF

clone size: NA
D gene: NA
J gene: TRBJ1-3
V gene: TRBV30
CDR3 DNA: TGTGCCTGGAGTTACAGCTCTGGAAACACCATATATTTT
CDR3 protein: CAWSYSSGNTIYF

clone size: NA
D gene: TRBD2
J gene: TRBJ2-1
V gene: TRBV5-4
CDR3 DNA: TGTGCCAGCAGGGTCGGACTAGCGGGTGTATCCTACAATGAGCAGTTCTTC
CDR3 protein: CASRVGLAGVSYNEQFF

clone size: NA
D gene: NA
J gene: TRBJ2-7
V gene: TRBV2
CDR3 DNA: TGTGCCAGCAGTGAAACTGGACGCGGGCTTGGGGAGCAGTACTTC
CDR3 protein: CASSETGRGLGEQYF

clone size: NA
D gene: TRBD2
J gene: TRBJ2-1
V gene: TRBV18
CDR3 DNA: TGTGCCAGCTCACCTAAAGCGGGGGTCTTCTACAATGAGCAGTTCTTC
CDR3 protein: CASSPKAGVFYNEQFF

clone size: NA
D gene: NA
J gene: TRBJ2-1
V gene: TRBV28
CDR3 DNA: TGTGCCAGCAGCCCCCCGGGGGTTGAGCAGTTCTTC
CDR3 protein: CASSPPGVEQFF

clone size: NA
D gene: TRBD1
J gene: TRBJ2-5
V gene: TRBV23-1
CDR3 DNA: TGCGCCAGCATCCCATCCACTTTTGACAGGGTTGGGGAAGAGACCCAGTACTTC
CDR3 protein: CASIPSTFDRVGEETQYF

clone size: NA
D gene: TRBD2
J gene: TRBJ2-7
V gene: TRBV5-4
CDR3 DNA: TGTGCCAGCAGCTTCAGGGAGGGCCATTCCTACGAGCAGTACTTC
CDR3 protein: CASSFREGHSYEQYF

clone size: NA
D gene: TRBD1
J gene: TRBJ1-5
V gene: TRBV5-6
CDR3 DNA: TGTGCCAGCAGCCTACAGGGGGCCTCTCAGCCCCAGCATTTT
CDR3 protein: CASSLQGASQPQHF

clone size: once
D gene: TRBD2
J gene: TRBJ2-7
V gene: TRBV15
CDR3 DNA: TGTGCCACCAGCGGTGGACTAGCGGGGAACTACGAGCAGTACTTC
CDR3 protein: CATSGGLAGNYEQYF

clone size: NA
D gene: TRBD1
J gene: TRBJ1-3
V gene: TRBV18
CDR3 DNA: TGTGCCAGCTCACGTGACAGGGTTGCTACTGGAAACACCATATATTTT
CDR3 protein: CASSRDRVATGNTIYF

clone size: NA
D gene: NA
J gene: TRBJ2-2
V gene: TRBV2
CDR3 DNA: TGTGCCAGCACCGGAGGATTAGTTGGCTCGAGCACCGGGGAGCTGTTTTTT
CDR3 protein: CASTGGLVGSSTGELFF

clone size: NA
D gene: NA
J gene: TRBJ2-2
V gene: TRBV28
CDR3 DNA: TGTGCCAGCGGTTTCATCCCGAGAGGGTGGGACAACGGGGAGCTGTTTTTT
CDR3 protein: CASGFIPRGWDNGELFF

clone size: NA
D gene: NA
J gene: TRBJ2-2
V gene: TRBV5-1
CDR3 DNA: TGCGCCAGCAAGGTTAGGGACACCGGGGAGCTGTTTTTT
CDR3 protein: CASKVRDTGELFF

clone size: NA
D gene: NA
J gene: TRBJ2-1
V gene: TRBV2
CDR3 DNA: TGTGCCAGCAGTCTTCAGGGGATGGGTGAGCAGTTCTTC
CDR3 protein: CASSLQGMGEQFF

clone size: NA
D gene: NA
J gene: TRBJ2-7
V gene: TRBV20-1
CDR3 DNA: TGCAGTGCCGCGGACTCCTACGAGCAGTACTTC
CDR3 protein: CSAADSYEQYF

clone size: NA
D gene: NA
J gene: TRBJ1-5
V gene: TRBV10-3
CDR3 DNA: TGTGCCATCAGTGCTGGGGGGCTTAAGGATAGCAATCAGCCCCAGCATTTT
CDR3 protein: CAISAGGLKDSNQPQHF

clone size: NA
D gene: TRBD2
J gene: TRBJ2-7
V gene: TRBV6-1
CDR3 DNA: TGTGCCAGCAGGACGGGACTAGCGGGCTACGAGCAGTACTTC
CDR3 protein: CASRTGLAGYEQYF

clone size: NA
D gene: NA
J gene: TRBJ2-1
V gene: TRBV7-8
CDR3 DNA: TGTGCCAGCAGCGCAGCAGGAGGGGTCCATGAGCAGTTCTTC
CDR3 protein: CASSAAGGVHEQFF

clone size: NA
D gene: TRBD2
J gene: TRBJ2-2
V gene: TRBV27
CDR3 DNA: TGTGCCAGCAGCCTTACTAGCGGGAGGACCGGGGAGCTGTTTTTT
CDR3 protein: CASSLTSGRTGELFF